This T cell receptor beta chain comes out of a study of OX40 agonist ivuxolimab in advanced cancers. Overall study: Of mixed ages from about 23 to 79 and averaging approximately 60 years, the group was roughly 85% male. The eligibility criteria allowed prior anti-PD-1, anti-PD-L1 or anti-CTLA-4 therapy, and under 50% had some. Study-level results: Partial responders dosed at 0.1-3.0 mg/kg displayed clonal expansion ranking among the lowest. The average count of expanded clones was higher among CD8+ T cells than among CD4+.

As to this clone: As yet, its antigen is unknown.

Profiling relied on immunoSEQ multiplex PCR, and the TCRdb table lists in-frame clones only, not all of them. The sample consists of tens of thousands of clones, 80% to 90% of them appearing once. CDR1 is SQVTM and CDR2 is ANQGSEA in the germline V gene. The CDR3 runs 11 residues. V was trimmed by 7 bases and J by 4 bases, leaving 11 bases between them. V is TRBV29-1 and J is TRBJ2-7; D is tentatively TRBD1 or TRBD2 (5 bases each). The TCR was taken from an adult with an advanced solid tumor such as melanoma, head and neck, liver or kidney cancer. Here the sequenced sample was CD4+ or CD8+ T cells sorted from blood, taken in a trial of the OX40 agonist ivuxolimab. The chain's CDR3 is CSAGANYEQYF. The CDR3 coding sequence is TGCAGCGCCGGGGCGAATTACGAGCAGTACTTC.